The entry that follows covers one T cell receptor beta chain sequence. Over several immunoSEQ plates, each subset's genomic DNA was distributed in even portions. Measured with immunoSEQ multiplex PCR; TCRdb has only the in-frame clones, and not every one. The table has over 850,000 clones, around 78% seen once; the top ten hold around 0.47%. Into CD45RA+ naive and CD45RA-negative memory subsets, the CD4+ cells were split. This sample was taken from a study of shared clonotypes between healthy human individuals. This CDR3 is 15 amino acids long. Trimming removed 0 bases from V and 2 bases from J, with 12 bases in between. From germline, CDR1 is SGDLS and CDR2 YYNGEE.

The chain recombines TRBV9 with TRBJ2-7, with TRBD2 as a possible D gene (6 bases). The material sequenced was memory CD4+ T cells from PBMCs. The sample's subset: CD45RA-negative fraction. The sequence was obtained from a man aged 18 to 35 in good health. Some clones in this sample may be carry-over from other donors' samples. The CDR3 nucleotides read TGTGCCAGCAGCGTAGCTCCTAGCGCCACCTACGAGCAGTACTTC. Residues: CASSVAPSATYEQYF. Filled out from reference TRBV9 and TRBJ2-7, the complete variable domain reads DSGVTQTPKHLITATGQRVTLRCSPRSGDLSVYWYQQSLDQGLQFLIQYYNGEERAKGNILERFSAQQFPDLHSELNLSSLELGDSALYFCASSVAPSATYEQYFGPGTRLTVT.